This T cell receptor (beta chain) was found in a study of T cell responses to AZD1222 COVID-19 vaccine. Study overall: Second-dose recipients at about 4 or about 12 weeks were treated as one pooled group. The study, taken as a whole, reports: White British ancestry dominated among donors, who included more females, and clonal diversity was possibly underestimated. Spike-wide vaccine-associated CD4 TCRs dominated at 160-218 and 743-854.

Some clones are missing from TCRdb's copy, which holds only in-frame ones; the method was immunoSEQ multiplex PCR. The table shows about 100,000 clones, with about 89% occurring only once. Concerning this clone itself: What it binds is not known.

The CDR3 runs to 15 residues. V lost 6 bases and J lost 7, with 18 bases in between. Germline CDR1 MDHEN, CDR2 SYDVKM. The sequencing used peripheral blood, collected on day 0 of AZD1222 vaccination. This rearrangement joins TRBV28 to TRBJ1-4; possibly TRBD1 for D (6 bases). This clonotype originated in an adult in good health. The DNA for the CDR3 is TGTGCCAGCAGGTTCGGGGGCAGGAGCTTTGAAAAACTGTTTTTT. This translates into CASRFGGRSFEKLFF.